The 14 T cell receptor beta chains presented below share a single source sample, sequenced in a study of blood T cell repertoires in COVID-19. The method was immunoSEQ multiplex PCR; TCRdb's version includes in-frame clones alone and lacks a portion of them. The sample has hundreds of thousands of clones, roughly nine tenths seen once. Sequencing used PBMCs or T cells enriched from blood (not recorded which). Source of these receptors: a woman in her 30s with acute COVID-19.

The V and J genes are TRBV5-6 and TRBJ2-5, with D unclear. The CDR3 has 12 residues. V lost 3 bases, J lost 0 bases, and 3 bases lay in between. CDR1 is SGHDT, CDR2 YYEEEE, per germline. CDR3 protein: CASSSYQETQYF. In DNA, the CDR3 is TGTGCCAGCAGCTCATACCAAGAGACCCAGTACTTC. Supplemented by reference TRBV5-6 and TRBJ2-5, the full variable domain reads DAGVTQSPTHLIKTRGQQVTLRCSPKSGHDTVSWYQQALGQGPQFIFQYYEEEERQRGNFPDRFSGHQFPNYSSELNVNALLLGDSALYLCASSSYQETQYFGPGTRLLVL.

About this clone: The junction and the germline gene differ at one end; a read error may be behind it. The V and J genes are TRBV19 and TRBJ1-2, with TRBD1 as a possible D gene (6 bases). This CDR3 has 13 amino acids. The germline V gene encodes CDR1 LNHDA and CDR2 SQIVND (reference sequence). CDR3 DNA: TGTGCCAGTAGTGTGACAGGAGTCTATGACTACACCTTC. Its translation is CASSVTGVYDYTF.

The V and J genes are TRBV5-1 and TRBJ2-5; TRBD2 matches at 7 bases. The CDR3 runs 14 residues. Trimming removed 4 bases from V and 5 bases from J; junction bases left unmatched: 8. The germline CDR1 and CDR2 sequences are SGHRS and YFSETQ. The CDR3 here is CASSPNSGEETQYF. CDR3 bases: TGCGCCAGCAGCCCGAACAGCGGGGAGGAGACCCAGTACTTC.

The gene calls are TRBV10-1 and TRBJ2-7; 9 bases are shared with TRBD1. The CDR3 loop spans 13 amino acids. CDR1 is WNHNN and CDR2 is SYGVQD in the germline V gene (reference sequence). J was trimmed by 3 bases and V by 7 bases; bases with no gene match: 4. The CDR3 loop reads CASNRDRDYEQYF. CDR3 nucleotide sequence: TGCGCCAGCAATCGGGACAGGGACTACGAGCAGTACTTC.

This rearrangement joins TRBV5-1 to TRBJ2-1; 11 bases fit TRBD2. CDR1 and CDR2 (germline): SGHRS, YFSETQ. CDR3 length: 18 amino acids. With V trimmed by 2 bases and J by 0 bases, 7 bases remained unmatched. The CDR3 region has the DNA TGCGCCAGCAGCTTAGTGGGACTAGCGGTTAGCTCCTACAATGAGCAGTTCTTC. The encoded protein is CASSLVGLAVSSYNEQFF.

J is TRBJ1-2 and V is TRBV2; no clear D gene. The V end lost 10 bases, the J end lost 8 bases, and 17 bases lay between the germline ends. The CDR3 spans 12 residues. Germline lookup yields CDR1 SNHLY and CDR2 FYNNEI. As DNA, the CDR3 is TGTGCCAACCAACTATGCTGCAAGGGCTACACCTTC. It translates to CANQLCCKGYTF.

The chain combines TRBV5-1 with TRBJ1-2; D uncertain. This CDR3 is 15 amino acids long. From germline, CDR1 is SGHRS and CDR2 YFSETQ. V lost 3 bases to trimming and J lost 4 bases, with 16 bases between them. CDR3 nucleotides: TGCGCCAGCAGCTGTCGAAACACCGCCGCCTATGGCTACACCTTC. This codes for CASSCRNTAAYGYTF.

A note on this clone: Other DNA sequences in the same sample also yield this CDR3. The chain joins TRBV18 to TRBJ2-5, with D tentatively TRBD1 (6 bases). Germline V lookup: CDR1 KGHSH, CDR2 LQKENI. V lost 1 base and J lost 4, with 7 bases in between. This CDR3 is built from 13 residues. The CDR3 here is CASSPRQAETQYF. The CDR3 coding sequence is TGTGCCAGCTCACCACGACAGGCAGAGACCCAGTACTTC.

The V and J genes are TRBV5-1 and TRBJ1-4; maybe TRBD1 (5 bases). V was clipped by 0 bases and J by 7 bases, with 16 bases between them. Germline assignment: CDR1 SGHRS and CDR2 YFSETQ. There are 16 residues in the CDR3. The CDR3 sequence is CASSLALDGGSEKLFF. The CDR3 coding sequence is TGCGCCAGCAGCTTGGCGTTGGACGGGGGGAGTGAAAAACTGTTTTTT.

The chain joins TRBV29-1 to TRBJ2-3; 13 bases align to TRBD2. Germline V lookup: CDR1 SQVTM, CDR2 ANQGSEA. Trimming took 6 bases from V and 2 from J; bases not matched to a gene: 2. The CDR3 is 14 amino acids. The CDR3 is CSVGLAGATDTQYF. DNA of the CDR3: TGCAGCGTCGGACTAGCGGGGGCCACAGATACGCAGTATTTT.

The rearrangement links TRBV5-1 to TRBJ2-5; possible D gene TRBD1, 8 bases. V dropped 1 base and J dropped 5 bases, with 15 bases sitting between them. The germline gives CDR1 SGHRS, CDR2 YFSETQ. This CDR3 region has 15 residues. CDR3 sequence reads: CASSLTGGVTETQYF. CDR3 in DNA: TGCGCCAGCAGCTTGACAGGGGGGGTGACGGAGACCCAGTACTTC.

The chain's CDR3 is CASSEGQIYNSPLHF. CDR3 nucleotide sequence: TGTGCCAGCAGTGAGGGACAGATTTATAATTCACCCCTCCACTTT. V usage is TRBV25-1 and J usage is TRBJ1-6, with 7 bases that match TRBD1. This CDR3 spans 15 amino acids. Germline values: CDR1 MGHDK, CDR2 SYGVNS. The V gene end was trimmed by 3 bases and the J gene end by 4 bases; junction bases not matched to a gene: 3.

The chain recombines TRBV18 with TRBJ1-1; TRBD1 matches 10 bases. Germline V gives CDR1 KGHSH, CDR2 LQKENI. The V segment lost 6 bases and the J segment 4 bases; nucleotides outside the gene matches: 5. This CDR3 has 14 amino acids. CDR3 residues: CASSRDRGGTEAFF. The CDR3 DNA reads TGTGCCAGCTCCCGGGACAGGGGAGGCACTGAAGCTTTCTTT.

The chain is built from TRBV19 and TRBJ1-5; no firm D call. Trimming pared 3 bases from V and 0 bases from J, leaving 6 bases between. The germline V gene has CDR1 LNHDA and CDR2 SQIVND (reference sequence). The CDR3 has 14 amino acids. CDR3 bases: TGTGCCAGTAGTATGGCCAGTAGCAATCAGCCCCAGCATTTT. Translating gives CASSMASSNQPQHF. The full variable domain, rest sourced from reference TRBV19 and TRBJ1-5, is DGGITQSPKYLFRKEGQNVTLSCEQNLNHDAMYWYRQDPGQGLRLIYYSQIVNDFQKGDIAEGYSVSREKKESFPLTVTSAQKNPTAFYLCASSMASSNQPQHFGDGTRLSIL.